This entry describes one T cell receptor (beta chain). This entry belongs to a study of blood T cell repertoires in COVID-19. Study background: The analysed material was cDNA or gDNA that came from T cells, B-cell-depleted T cells, or PBMCs.

Each exposed participant met a COVID-19 case in the 2 weeks preceding study entry. Authors' data handling: Amplifying reference gene primers gave estimates of nucleated cell counts. Sequenced by immunoSEQ multiplex PCR; TCRdb stores in-frame clones only, minus some. V, J and clone size were drawn from that table, and D and trimming were deduced from the DNA. Of 250,000 or so clones in the sample, just under 90% are singletons; the top ten hold around 0.85%. Trimming cost V 7 bases and J 0 bases, with 9 bases left between them. The length of the CDR3 is 13 residues. Germline CDR1 and CDR2: MRHNA and SNTAGT.

The sequencing sample was made of PBMCs or T cells enriched from blood (not recorded which). The V gene is TRBV6-4, the J gene TRBJ1-1; possible D gene TRBD1, 6 bases. The receptor comes from a man in his forties or fifties who had been exposed to COVID-19. The CDR3: CASTGQLNTEAFF. The CDR3 DNA reads as TGTGCCAGCACCGGACAGCTGAACACTGAAGCTTTCTTT.